This TCR beta chain was sequenced during a study of T cells expressing NK-cell markers. Germline V gene lookup returns CDR1 LNHDA and CDR2 SQIVND (reference sequence). This CDR3 comprises 11 residues. General study points: It is unclear if expanded NKG2C-expressing clones target HCMV antigens. In a handful of donors, dominant clonotypes made up about 25-65% of CD3+CD56-NKG2C+ cells. Several of the donors carried dominant NKG2C+ clonotypes that took up roughly 1.0-8% of their CD8+ T cells.

About this clonotype itself: Its cognate antigen is unknown.

TCRdb re-called the 5' RACE reads; every CDR3 protein appears as one record, without DNA. The table for this sample gives 400,000 or so distinct CDR3 sequences. The J gene is TRBJ1-1, the V gene TRBV19; as DNA is missing, the TRBD1 call by TCRdb cannot be tested. The TCR sequence derives from a woman aged 45-60 years in good health. The sequenced sample consisted of blood T cells: a sorted CD56 or NKG2C T cell subset, CD4+ or CD8+ T cells, or bulk PBMC T cells (not recorded which). The CDR3: CASIFGQEAFF.